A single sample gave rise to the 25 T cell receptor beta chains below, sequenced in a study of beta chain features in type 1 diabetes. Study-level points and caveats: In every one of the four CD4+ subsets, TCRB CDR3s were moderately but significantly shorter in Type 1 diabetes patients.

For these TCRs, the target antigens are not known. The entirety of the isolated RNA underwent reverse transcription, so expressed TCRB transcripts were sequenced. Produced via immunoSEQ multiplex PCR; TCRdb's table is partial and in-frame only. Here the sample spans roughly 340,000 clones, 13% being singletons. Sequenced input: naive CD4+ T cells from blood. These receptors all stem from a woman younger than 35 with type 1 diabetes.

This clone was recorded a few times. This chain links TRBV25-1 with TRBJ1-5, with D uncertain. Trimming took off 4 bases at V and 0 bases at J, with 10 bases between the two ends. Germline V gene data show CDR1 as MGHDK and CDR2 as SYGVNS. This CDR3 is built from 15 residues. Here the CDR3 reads CASSGSGYSNQPQHF. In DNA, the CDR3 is TGTGCCAGCAGTGGGAGCGGTTATAGCAATCAGCCCCAGCATTTT.

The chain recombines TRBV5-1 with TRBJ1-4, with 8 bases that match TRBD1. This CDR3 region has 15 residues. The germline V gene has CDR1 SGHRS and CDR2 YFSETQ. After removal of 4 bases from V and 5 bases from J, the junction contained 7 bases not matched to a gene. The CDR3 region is CASSLDRERNEKLFF. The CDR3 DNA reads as TGCGCCAGCAGCCTGGACAGGGAACGGAATGAAAAACTGTTTTTT.

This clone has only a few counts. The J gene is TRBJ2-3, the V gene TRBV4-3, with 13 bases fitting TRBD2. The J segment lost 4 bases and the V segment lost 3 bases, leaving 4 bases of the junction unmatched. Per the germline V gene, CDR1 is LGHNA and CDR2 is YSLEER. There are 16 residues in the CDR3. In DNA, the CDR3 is TGCGCCAGCAGCCAGGAACTAGCGGGAGGGCCAGATACGCAGTATTTT. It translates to CASSQELAGGPDTQYF.

This chain's CDR3 is CASSTAGTGDYEQYF. In nucleotides, the CDR3 is TGTGCCAGCAGTACAGCAGGGACAGGGGACTACGAGCAGTACTTC. This chain uses TRBV28 with TRBJ2-7, with 10 bases matching TRBD1. Unmatched junction bases numbered 7, after V lost 5 bases and J lost 3 bases. This CDR3 comprises 15 residues. Germline V gives CDR1 MDHEN, CDR2 SYDVKM.

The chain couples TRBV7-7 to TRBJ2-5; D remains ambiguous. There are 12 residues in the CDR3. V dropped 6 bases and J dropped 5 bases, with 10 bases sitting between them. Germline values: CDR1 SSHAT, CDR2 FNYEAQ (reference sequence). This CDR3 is CASSSSQETQYF. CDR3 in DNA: TGTGCCAGCAGTTCCAGTCAGGAGACCCAGTACTTC.

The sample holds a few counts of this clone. The DNA of the CDR3 is TGCACGGTTTTACAGGGGGGGACTGAAGCTTTCTTT. Translated, it gives CTVLQGGTEAFF. The chain recombines TRBV29-1 with TRBJ1-1, with 8 bases matching TRBD1. The CDR3 totals 12 residues. Per germline, CDR1 SQVTM and CDR2 ANQGSEA.

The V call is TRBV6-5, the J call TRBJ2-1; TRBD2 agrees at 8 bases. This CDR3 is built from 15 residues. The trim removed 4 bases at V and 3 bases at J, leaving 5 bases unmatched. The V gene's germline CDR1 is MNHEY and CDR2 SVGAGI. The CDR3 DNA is TGTGCCAGCAGTTCCCAGACTAGCGTCTACAATGAGCAGTTCTTC. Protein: CASSSQTSVYNEQFF.

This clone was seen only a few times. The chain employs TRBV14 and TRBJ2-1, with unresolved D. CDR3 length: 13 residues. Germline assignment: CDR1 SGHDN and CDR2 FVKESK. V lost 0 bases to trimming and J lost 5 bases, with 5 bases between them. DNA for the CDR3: TGTGCCAGCAGCCAAGACAGAAACAATGAGCAGTTCTTC. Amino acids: CASSQDRNNEQFF.

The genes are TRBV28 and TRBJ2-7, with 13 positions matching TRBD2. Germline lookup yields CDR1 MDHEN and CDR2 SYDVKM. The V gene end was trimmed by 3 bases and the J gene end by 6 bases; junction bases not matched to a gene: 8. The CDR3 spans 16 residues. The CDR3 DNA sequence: TGTGCCAGCAGTTTGTTCGGGACTAGCGGGAATGTCGAGCAGTACTTC. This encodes CASSLFGTSGNVEQYF.

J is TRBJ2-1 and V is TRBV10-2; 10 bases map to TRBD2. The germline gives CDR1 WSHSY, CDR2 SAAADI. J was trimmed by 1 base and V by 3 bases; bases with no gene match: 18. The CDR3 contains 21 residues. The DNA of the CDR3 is TGCGCCAGCAGTGACCCCGGGACTAGCGAGGGGTGGGGGACTTCCTACAATGAGCAGTTCTTC. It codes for CASSDPGTSEGWGTSYNEQFF.

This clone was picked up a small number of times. CDR3 region: CASSMVAGFGQPQHF. CDR3 nucleotide sequence: TGTGCCAGTAGTATGGTGGCAGGGTTCGGTCAGCCCCAGCATTTT. The rearrangement uses TRBV19 and TRBJ1-5, with TRBD1 as a possible D gene (5 bases). CDR1 and CDR2 (germline): LNHDA, SQIVND (reference sequence). The CDR3 length is 15 residues. V shed 3 bases and J shed 6 bases, with 15 bases lying between them.

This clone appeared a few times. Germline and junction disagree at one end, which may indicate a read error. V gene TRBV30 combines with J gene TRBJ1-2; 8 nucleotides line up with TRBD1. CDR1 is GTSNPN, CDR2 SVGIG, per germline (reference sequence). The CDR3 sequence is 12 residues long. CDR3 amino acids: CAWRVDRAEAVF. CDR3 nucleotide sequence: TGTGCCTGGAGGGTGGACAGGGCAGAGGCAGTCTTC.

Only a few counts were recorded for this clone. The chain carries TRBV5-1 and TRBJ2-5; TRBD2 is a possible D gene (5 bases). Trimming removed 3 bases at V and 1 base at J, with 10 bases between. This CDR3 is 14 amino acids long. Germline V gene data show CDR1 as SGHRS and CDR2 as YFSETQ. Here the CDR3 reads CASSSERIQETQYF. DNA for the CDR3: TGCGCCAGCAGCTCGGAGCGGATCCAAGAGACCCAGTACTTC.

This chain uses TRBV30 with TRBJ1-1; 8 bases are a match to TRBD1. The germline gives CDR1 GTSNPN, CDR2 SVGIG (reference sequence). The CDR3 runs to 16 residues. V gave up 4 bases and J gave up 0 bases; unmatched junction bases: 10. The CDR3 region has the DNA TGTGCCTGGACCGCCGGGACAGGCCTTATGAACACTGAAGCTTTCTTT. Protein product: CAWTAGTGLMNTEAFF.

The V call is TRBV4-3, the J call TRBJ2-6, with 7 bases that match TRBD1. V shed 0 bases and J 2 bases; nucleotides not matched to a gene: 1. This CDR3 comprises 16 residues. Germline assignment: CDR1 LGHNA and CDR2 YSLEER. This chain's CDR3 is CASSQDRGPGANVLTF. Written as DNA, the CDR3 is TGCGCCAGCAGCCAAGATAGGGGGCCTGGGGCCAACGTCCTGACTTTC.

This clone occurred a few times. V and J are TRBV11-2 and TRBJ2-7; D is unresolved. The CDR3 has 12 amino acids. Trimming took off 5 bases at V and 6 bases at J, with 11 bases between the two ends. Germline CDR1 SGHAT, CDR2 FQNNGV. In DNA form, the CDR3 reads TGTGCCAGCAGCCTCCTAGGAACCGAGCAGTACGTC. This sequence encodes CASSLLGTEQYV.

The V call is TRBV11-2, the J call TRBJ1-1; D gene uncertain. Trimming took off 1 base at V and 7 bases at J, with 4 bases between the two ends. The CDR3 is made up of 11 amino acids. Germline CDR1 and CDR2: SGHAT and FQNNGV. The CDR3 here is CASSLVSEAFF. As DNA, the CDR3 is TGTGCCAGCAGCTTAGTTAGTGAAGCTTTCTTT.

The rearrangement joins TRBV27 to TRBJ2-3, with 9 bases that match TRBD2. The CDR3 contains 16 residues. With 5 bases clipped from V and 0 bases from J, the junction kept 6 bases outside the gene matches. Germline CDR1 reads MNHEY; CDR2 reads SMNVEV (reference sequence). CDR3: CASSPLAGTSTDTQYF. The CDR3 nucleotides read TGTGCCAGCAGTCCCCTAGCGGGAACTAGCACAGATACGCAGTATTTT.

The CDR3 DNA follows: TGTGCCAGCAGCGCTCGGATTAGACTAAGCGACACCGGGGAGCTGTTTTTT. Protein: CASSARIRLSDTGELFF. The genes are TRBV5-4 and TRBJ2-2, with D maybe TRBD2 (5 bases). The ends were cut back, 4 bases at V and 3 bases at J, with 19 bases in the middle. The CDR3 sequence is 17 residues long. Germline V gene sequence: CDR1 SGHNT, CDR2 YYREEE (reference sequence).

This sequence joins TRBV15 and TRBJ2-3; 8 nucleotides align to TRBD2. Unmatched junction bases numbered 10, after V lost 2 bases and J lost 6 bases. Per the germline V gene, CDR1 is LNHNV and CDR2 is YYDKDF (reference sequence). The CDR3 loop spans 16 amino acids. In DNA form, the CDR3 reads TGTGCCACCAGCAGACATGGGGGACTAGGGACGGATACGCAGTATTTT. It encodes CATSRHGGLGTDTQYF. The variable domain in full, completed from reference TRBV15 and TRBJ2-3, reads DAMVIQNPRYQVTQFGKPVTLSCSQTLNHNVMYWYQQKSSQAPKLLFHYYDKDFNNEADTPDNFQSRRPNTSFCFLDIRSPGLGDTAMYLCATSRHGGLGTDTQYFGPGTRLTVL.

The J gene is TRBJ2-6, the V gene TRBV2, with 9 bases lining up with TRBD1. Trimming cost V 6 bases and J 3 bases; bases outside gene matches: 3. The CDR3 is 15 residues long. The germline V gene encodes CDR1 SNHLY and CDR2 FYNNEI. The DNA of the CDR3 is TGTGCCAGCAGGGACAGGGGAGGTGGGGCCAACGTCCTGACTTTC. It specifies CASRDRGGGANVLTF.

CDR3 region: CASSLRGEQYF. In nucleotides, the CDR3 is TGTGCCAGCAGCCTCAGAGGCGAGCAGTACTTC. V usage is TRBV14 and J usage is TRBJ2-7; no firm D call. The length of the CDR3 is 11 residues. Germline-derived CDR1 and CDR2 are SGHDN and FVKESK. The V end was cut by 4 bases, the J end by 6 bases, with 7 bases between.

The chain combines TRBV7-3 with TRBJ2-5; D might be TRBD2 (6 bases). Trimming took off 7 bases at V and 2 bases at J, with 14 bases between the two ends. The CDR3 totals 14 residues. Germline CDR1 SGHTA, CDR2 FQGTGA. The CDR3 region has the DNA TGTGCCAGCACAAGGGTAGCGGATCAAGAGACCCAGTACTTC. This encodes CASTRVADQETQYF.

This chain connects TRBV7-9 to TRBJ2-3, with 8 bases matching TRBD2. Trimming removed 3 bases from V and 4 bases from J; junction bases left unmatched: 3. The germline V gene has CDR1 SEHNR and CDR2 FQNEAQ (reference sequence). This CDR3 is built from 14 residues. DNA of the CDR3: TGTGCCAGCAGCTTGGGACTAGTTGCAGATACGCAGTATTTT. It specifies CASSLGLVADTQYF.

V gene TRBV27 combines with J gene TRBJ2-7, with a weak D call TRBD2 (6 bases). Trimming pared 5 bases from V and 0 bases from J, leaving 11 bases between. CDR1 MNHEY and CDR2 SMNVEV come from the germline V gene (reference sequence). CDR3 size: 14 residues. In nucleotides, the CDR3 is TGTGCCAGCAGTCCCCTGGGACTCTCCTACGAGCAGTACTTC. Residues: CASSPLGLSYEQYF.